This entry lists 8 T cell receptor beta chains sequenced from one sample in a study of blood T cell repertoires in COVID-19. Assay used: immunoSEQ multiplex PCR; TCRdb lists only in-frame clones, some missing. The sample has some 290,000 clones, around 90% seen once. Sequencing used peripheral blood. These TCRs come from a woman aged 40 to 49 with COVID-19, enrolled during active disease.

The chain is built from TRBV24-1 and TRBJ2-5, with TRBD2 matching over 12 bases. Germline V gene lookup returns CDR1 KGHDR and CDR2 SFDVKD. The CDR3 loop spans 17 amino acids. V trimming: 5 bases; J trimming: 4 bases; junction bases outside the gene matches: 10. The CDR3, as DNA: TGTGCCACCAGTGGTCTAGCGGGAGGGGAAAAGGGAGAGACCCAGTACTTC. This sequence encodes CATSGLAGGEKGETQYF.

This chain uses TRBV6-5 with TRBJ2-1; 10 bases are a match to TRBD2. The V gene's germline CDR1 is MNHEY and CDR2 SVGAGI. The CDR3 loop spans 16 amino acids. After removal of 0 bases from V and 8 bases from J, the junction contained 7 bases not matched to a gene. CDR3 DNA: TGTGCCAGCAGTTACTCGGCTAGCGGGAGCTTGTATGAGCAGTTCTTC. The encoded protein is CASSYSASGSLYEQFF.

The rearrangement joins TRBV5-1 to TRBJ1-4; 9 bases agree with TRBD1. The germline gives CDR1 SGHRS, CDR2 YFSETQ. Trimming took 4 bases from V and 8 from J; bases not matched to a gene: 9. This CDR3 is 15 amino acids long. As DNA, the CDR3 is TGCGCCAGCAGCAACCTACAGGGGGCGCGAGAAAAACTGTTTTTT. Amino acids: CASSNLQGAREKLFF.

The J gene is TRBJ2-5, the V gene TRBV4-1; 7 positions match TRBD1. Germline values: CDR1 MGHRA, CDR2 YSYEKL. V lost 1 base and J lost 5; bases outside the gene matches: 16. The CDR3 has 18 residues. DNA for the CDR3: TGCGCCAGCAGCCAAGCACCCCGAGGGGCAGGGGGTATGGAGACCCAGTACTTC. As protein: CASSQAPRGAGGMETQYF.

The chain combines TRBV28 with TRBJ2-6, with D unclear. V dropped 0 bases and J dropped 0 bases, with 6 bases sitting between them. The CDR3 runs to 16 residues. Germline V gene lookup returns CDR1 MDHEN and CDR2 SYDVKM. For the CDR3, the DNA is TGTGCCAGCAGTTTATGGGGCAGCTCTGGGGCCAACGTCCTGACTTTC. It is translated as CASSLWGSSGANVLTF.

The CDR3 sequence: CASSLQDLEAFF. The CDR3 coding sequence is TGTGCCAGCAGTTTACAGGATCTTGAAGCTTTCTTT. The V gene is TRBV6-5, the J gene TRBJ1-1, with D possibly matching TRBD1 (5 bases). Germline CDR1 reads MNHEY; CDR2 reads SVGAGI. The V and J ends lost 4 bases and 7 bases respectively, with 10 bases between them. The length of the CDR3 is 12 residues.

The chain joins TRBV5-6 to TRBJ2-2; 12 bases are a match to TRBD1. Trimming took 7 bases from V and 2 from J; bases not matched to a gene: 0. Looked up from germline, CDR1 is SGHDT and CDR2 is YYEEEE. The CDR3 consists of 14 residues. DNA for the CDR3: TGTGCCAGCGGGACAGGGGGCAACACCGGGGAGCTGTTTTTT. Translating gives CASGTGGNTGELFF.

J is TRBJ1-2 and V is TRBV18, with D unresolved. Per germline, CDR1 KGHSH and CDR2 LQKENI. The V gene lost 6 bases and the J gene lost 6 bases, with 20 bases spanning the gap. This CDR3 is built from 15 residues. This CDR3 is CASSPRGPSRHGYTF. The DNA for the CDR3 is TGTGCCAGCTCCCCGAGAGGGCCTTCGCGGCATGGCTACACCTTC.